Listed below are T cell receptor beta chains from one sample, sequenced in a study of metastatic and nonmetastatic thyroid tumors. TCRdb used MiXCR to call clones anew from the PCR reads. The table includes over 15,000 clones, roughly an eighth detected once. Sequenced input: tumor tissue. The receptors stem from a female donor with papillary thyroid cancer or a benign thyroid nodule (not recorded which). Some clones in this sample may be carry-over from other donors' samples. The CDR3 runs from the conserved cysteine through the conserved F or W. Each record gives: V gene, D gene, CDR3 length, J gene, clone size, CDR3 protein, CDR3 DNA. The D gene is left open where the match is weak. The size field is filled for only some rows; it gives once, few, many or a size class.

v_gene: TRBV6-2/TRBV6-3; d_gene: NA; len: 14; j_gene: TRBJ1-6; abundance: NA; CDR3aa: CASSTDRPASPLHF; CDR3nt: TGTGCCAGCAGTACTGACAGGCCCGCTTCACCCCTCCACTTT
v_gene: TRBV5-5; d_gene: NA; len: 15; j_gene: TRBJ1-5; abundance: many; CDR3aa: CASSRTSNSNQPQHF; CDR3nt: TGTGCCAGCAGCCGGACTTCCAATAGCAATCAGCCCCAGCATTTT
v_gene: TRBV18; d_gene: NA; len: 15; j_gene: TRBJ2-3; abundance: NA; CDR3aa: CASSPRGFLTDTQYF; CDR3nt: TGTGCCAGCTCACCAAGGGGTTTTCTTACAGATACGCAGTATTTT
v_gene: TRBV7-9; d_gene: TRBD2; len: 15; j_gene: TRBJ2-3; abundance: many; CDR3aa: CASSEGLHSTDTQYF; CDR3nt: TGTGCCAGCAGCGAGGGACTACACAGCACAGATACGCAGTATTTT
v_gene: TRBV12-3/TRBV12-4; d_gene: TRBD1; len: 15; j_gene: TRBJ2-5; abundance: many; CDR3aa: CASSQHRGPGETQYF; CDR3nt: TGTGCCAGCAGTCAACACAGGGGGCCAGGGGAGACCCAGTACTTC
v_gene: TRBV6-1; d_gene: NA; len: 14; j_gene: TRBJ2-7; abundance: few; CDR3aa: CASIRTEDRYEQYF; CDR3nt: TGTGCCAGCATCCGAACCGAGGACAGATACGAGCAGTACTTT
v_gene: TRBV27; d_gene: TRBD2; len: 13; j_gene: TRBJ2-4; abundance: many; CDR3aa: CASSSGGGNIQYF; CDR3nt: TGTGCCAGCAGTTCTGGGGGGGGGAACATTCAGTACTTC
v_gene: TRBV20-1; d_gene: NA; len: 15; j_gene: TRBJ1-6; abundance: many; CDR3aa: CSDQLAGRSNSPLHF; CDR3nt: TGCAGTGATCAACTCGCAGGACGGAGCAATTCACCCCTCCACTTT
v_gene: TRBV6-5; d_gene: NA; len: 15; j_gene: TRBJ2-7; abundance: medium-sized; CDR3aa: CASSYAVTGIYEQYF; CDR3nt: TGTGCCAGCAGTTACGCTGTTACAGGAATCTACGAGCAGTACTTC
v_gene: TRBV18; d_gene: NA; len: 15; j_gene: TRBJ2-1; abundance: many; CDR3aa: CASSPWDQGSGEQFF; CDR3nt: TGTGCCAGCTCACCCTGGGACCAGGGATCGGGTGAGCAGTTCTTC
v_gene: TRBV4-2; d_gene: NA; len: 11; j_gene: TRBJ2-5; abundance: many; CDR3aa: CASSAQETQYF; CDR3nt: TGTGCCAGCTCAGCGCAGGAGACCCAGTACTTC
v_gene: TRBV6-2/TRBV6-3; d_gene: NA; len: 13; j_gene: TRBJ1-6; abundance: many; CDR3aa: CASSKIHNSPLHF; CDR3nt: TGTGCCAGCAGCAAAATACACAATTCACCCCTCCACTTT
v_gene: TRBV19; d_gene: NA; len: 16; j_gene: TRBJ1-4; abundance: NA; CDR3aa: CARSIRDPATNEELFF; CDR3nt: TGTGCCCGTAGTATTCGGGACCCCGCAACTAATGAAGAACTGTTTTTT
v_gene: TRBV20-1; d_gene: TRBD1; len: 12; j_gene: TRBJ1-1; abundance: many; CDR3aa: CSAPRRGPRAFF; CDR3nt: TGCAGTGCTCCCCGGAGGGGGCCCCGGGCTTTCTTT
v_gene: TRBV13; d_gene: NA; len: 14; j_gene: TRBJ2-3; abundance: medium-sized; CDR3aa: CASSLGHGGDTQYF; CDR3nt: TGTGCCAGCAGCTTAGGCCACGGGGGAGATACGCAGTATTTT
v_gene: TRBV28; d_gene: TRBD1; len: 13; j_gene: TRBJ2-7; abundance: few; CDR3aa: CASNRDREDEQYF; CDR3nt: TGTGCCAGCAACCGGGACAGGGAGGACGAGCAGTACTTC
v_gene: TRBV27; d_gene: NA; len: 14; j_gene: TRBJ2-7; abundance: medium-sized; CDR3aa: CASSLGLGVYEQYF; CDR3nt: TGTGCCAGCAGTTTAGGGCTTGGGGTATACGAGCAGTACTTC
v_gene: TRBV11-2; d_gene: NA; len: 16; j_gene: TRBJ2-5; abundance: many; CDR3aa: CASSLVAGRTQQTQYF; CDR3nt: TGTGCCAGCAGCTTAGTGGCGGGCCGGACACAACAGACCCAGTACTTC
v_gene: TRBV10-3; d_gene: TRBD2; len: 13; j_gene: TRBJ2-5; abundance: many; CDR3aa: CAISASGEETQYF; CDR3nt: TGTGCCATCAGTGCTAGCGGGGAAGAGACCCAGTACTTC
v_gene: TRBV14; d_gene: NA; len: 15; j_gene: TRBJ2-1; abundance: many; CDR3aa: CASSQRALARGEQFF; CDR3nt: TGTGCCAGCAGCCAAAGGGCGCTAGCGAGGGGCGAGCAGTTCTTC
v_gene: TRBV12-3/TRBV12-4; d_gene: NA; len: 20; j_gene: TRBJ2-7; abundance: once; CDR3aa: CASSFSGTGKLAGFSYEQYF; CDR3nt: TGTGCCAGCAGTTTCAGCGGGACAGGGAAACTAGCGGGATTCTCCTACGAGCAGTACTTC
v_gene: TRBV11-2; d_gene: NA; len: 14; j_gene: TRBJ2-7; abundance: medium-sized; CDR3aa: CASRPGTSDYEQYF; CDR3nt: TGTGCCAGCAGACCCGGGACTTCAGACTACGAGCAGTACTTC
v_gene: TRBV5-5; d_gene: TRBD1; len: 13; j_gene: TRBJ2-7; abundance: many; CDR3aa: CASSGQGVVEQYF; CDR3nt: TGTGCCAGCTCAGGACAGGGGGTGGTCGAGCAGTACTTC
v_gene: TRBV4-2; d_gene: NA; len: 16; j_gene: TRBJ2-3; abundance: few; CDR3aa: CASNPPSSTSTDTQCF; CDR3nt: TGTGCCAGCAATCCCCCCTCATCCACAAGCACAGATACGCAGTGTTTT
v_gene: TRBV20-1; d_gene: NA; len: 14; j_gene: TRBJ1-5; abundance: many; CDR3aa: CSALSGSGHQPQHF; CDR3nt: TGCAGTGCTCTATCAGGGTCAGGCCATCAGCCCCAGCATTTT
v_gene: TRBV5-5; d_gene: TRBD2; len: 15; j_gene: TRBJ2-1; abundance: NA; CDR3aa: CASSSGTPRDNEQFF; CDR3nt: TGTGCCAGCAGCAGCGGGACCCCCAGGGACAATGAGCAGTTCTTC
v_gene: TRBV7-9; d_gene: NA; len: 14; j_gene: TRBJ2-7; abundance: many; CDR3aa: CASSLVNRDYEQYF; CDR3nt: TGTGCCAGCAGCTTAGTGAACAGGGACTACGAGCAGTACTTC
v_gene: TRBV20-1; d_gene: TRBD2; len: 13; j_gene: TRBJ2-7; abundance: once; CDR3aa: CSALSTSGGEQYF; CDR3nt: TGCAGTGCTCTCTCGACTAGCGGCGGCGAGCAGTACTTC
v_gene: TRBV11-3; d_gene: NA; len: 15; j_gene: TRBJ2-6; abundance: many; CDR3aa: CASSLRGSGANVLTF; CDR3nt: TGTGCCAGCAGCTTAAGGGGCTCTGGGGCCAACGTCCTGACTTTC
v_gene: TRBV12-3/TRBV12-4; d_gene: TRBD1; len: 15; j_gene: TRBJ2-1; abundance: NA; CDR3aa: CASSLTGGPDREQFF; CDR3nt: TGTGCCAGCAGTTTAACAGGGGGGCCCGACAGAGAGCAGTTCTTC
v_gene: TRBV5-5; d_gene: NA; len: 16; j_gene: TRBJ1-6; abundance: NA; CDR3aa: CASSFRGSSYNSPLHF; CDR3nt: TGTGCCAGCAGCTTCCGGGGGAGCTCCTATAATTCACCCCTCCACTTT
v_gene: TRBV27; d_gene: TRBD2; len: 13; j_gene: TRBJ2-3; abundance: few; CDR3aa: CASKLAGGNTQYF; CDR3nt: TGTGCCAGCAAACTAGCGGGAGGTAATACGCAGTATTTT
v_gene: TRBV29-1; d_gene: NA; len: 13; j_gene: TRBJ2-1; abundance: many; CDR3aa: CSVGSSSYNEQFF; CDR3nt: TGCAGCGTTGGTTCTAGCTCCTACAATGAGCAGTTCTTC
v_gene: TRBV19; d_gene: NA; len: 15; j_gene: TRBJ2-1; abundance: few; CDR3aa: CASMTFDNSYNEQFF; CDR3nt: TGTGCCAGTATGACCTTTGACAACTCCTACAATGAGCAGTTCTTC
v_gene: TRBV6-1; d_gene: TRBD1; len: 14; j_gene: TRBJ1-2; abundance: NA; CDR3aa: CASRDLRDRDNGTF; CDR3nt: TGTGCCAGCAGAGACCTCCGGGACAGGGATAATGGTACCTTC
v_gene: TRBV10-1; d_gene: NA; len: 14; j_gene: TRBJ2-3; abundance: many; CDR3aa: CASAEGGHPDTQYF; CDR3nt: TGCGCCAGCGCGGAGGGGGGACACCCAGATACGCAGTATTTT
v_gene: TRBV29-1; d_gene: NA; len: 11; j_gene: TRBJ1-2; abundance: many; CDR3aa: CSVEEGRGYTF; CDR3nt: TGCAGCGTTGAGGAAGGGAGAGGCTACACCTTC
v_gene: TRBV20-1; d_gene: NA; len: 12; j_gene: TRBJ1-5; abundance: NA; CDR3aa: CSASLVNQPQHF; CDR3nt: TGCAGTGCCTCCTTGGTAAATCAGCCCCAGCATTTT
v_gene: TRBV5-4; d_gene: NA; len: 14; j_gene: TRBJ1-1; abundance: many; CDR3aa: CASSLGPMNTEAFF; CDR3nt: TGTGCCAGCAGCTTGGGACCCATGAACACTGAAGCTTTCTTT
v_gene: TRBV9; d_gene: TRBD2; len: 19; j_gene: TRBJ2-2; abundance: NA; CDR3aa: CASSATSFSSGGNTGELFF; CDR3nt: TGTGCCAGCAGCGCAACCTCCTTTTCTAGCGGCGGTAACACCGGGGAGCTGTTTTTT
v_gene: TRBV5-4; d_gene: TRBD1; len: 16; j_gene: TRBJ2-3; abundance: many; CDR3aa: CASSLGQGEATDTQYF; CDR3nt: TGTGCCAGCAGCTTGGGACAGGGAGAAGCCACAGATACGCAGTATTTT
v_gene: TRBV9; d_gene: NA; len: 14; j_gene: TRBJ2-7; abundance: NA; CDR3aa: CASSPLTGLEEQYF; CDR3nt: TGTGCCAGCAGCCCTCTAACGGGACTGGAGGAGCAGTACTTC
v_gene: TRBV9; d_gene: NA; len: 16; j_gene: TRBJ2-7; abundance: NA; CDR3aa: CAISVGYGTSSYEQYF; CDR3nt: TGTGCCATCAGCGTAGGTTACGGGACCAGCTCCTACGAGCAGTACTTC
v_gene: TRBV6-2/TRBV6-3; d_gene: TRBD2; len: 17; j_gene: TRBJ2-7; abundance: many; CDR3aa: CASSHGLAGGVWYEQYF; CDR3nt: TGTGCCAGCAGTCACGGACTAGCGGGGGGCGTTTGGTACGAGCAGTACTTC
v_gene: TRBV28; d_gene: TRBD2; len: 13; j_gene: TRBJ2-7; abundance: NA; CDR3aa: CVSGDGGAYEQYF; CDR3nt: TGTGTCAGCGGAGACGGGGGGGCCTACGAGCAGTACTTC
v_gene: TRBV6-1; d_gene: NA; len: 15; j_gene: TRBJ2-3; abundance: many; CDR3aa: CASTPRATETDTQYF; CDR3nt: TGTGCCAGCACCCCCCGGGCTACTGAAACAGATACGCAGTATTTT
v_gene: TRBV7-2; d_gene: NA; len: 15; j_gene: TRBJ2-3; abundance: many; CDR3aa: CASSSGTLRTDTQYF; CDR3nt: TGTGCCAGCAGCTCCGGGACCCTTAGGACAGATACGCAGTATTTT
v_gene: TRBV27; d_gene: TRBD2; len: 15; j_gene: TRBJ2-1; abundance: NA; CDR3aa: CASRPTSGNYNEQFF; CDR3nt: TGTGCCAGCAGACCTACTAGCGGGAACTACAATGAGCAGTTCTTC
v_gene: TRBV6-2/TRBV6-3; d_gene: NA; len: 15; j_gene: TRBJ2-1; abundance: few; CDR3aa: CASSYSSSPGNEQFF; CDR3nt: TGTGCCAGCAGTTACTCGAGTTCCCCAGGCAATGAGCAGTTCTTC
v_gene: TRBV29-1; d_gene: NA; len: 14; j_gene: TRBJ2-2; abundance: many; CDR3aa: CSAGRDANTGELFF; CDR3nt: TGCAGCGCAGGGCGGGACGCGAACACCGGGGAGCTGTTTTTT
v_gene: TRBV24-1; d_gene: NA; len: 14; j_gene: TRBJ1-5; abundance: many; CDR3aa: CATSDPGLNQPQHF; CDR3nt: TGTGCCACCAGTGATCCAGGGTTAAATCAGCCCCAGCATTTT